This T cell receptor beta chain was retrieved from a study of siplizumab effects on memory and regulatory T cells. Overall study results and limits: Fewer alloreactive sequences mapped to unstimulated CD4+ memory cells under siplizumab. A minor share of alloreactive clones matched unstimulated subsets. The Treg-derived share of mappable alloreactive CD4+ clones averaged about 69% with siplizumab and roughly 28% in controls.

The sample holds one count of this clone. Its target is not known. Some clones are missing from TCRdb's copy, which holds only in-frame ones; the method was immunoSEQ multiplex PCR. The sample lists roughly 50,000 clones, about 90% occurring once. V shed 5 bases and J 4 bases; nucleotides not matched to a gene: 8. The CDR3 runs to 15 residues. CDR1 is SNHLY, CDR2 FYNNEI, per germline. The receptor's source is a human donor in good health. Material for sequencing was naive CD8+ T cells sorted from blood. The rearrangement links TRBV2 to TRBJ2-3, with 8 positions matching TRBD1. CDR3 sequence (DNA): TGTGCCAGCAGTCTCGGACAGGGTGCAGCAGATACGCAGTATTTT. It yields the protein CASSLGQGAADTQYF. The full variable domain, its missing parts supplied by reference TRBV2 and TRBJ2-3, is EPEVTQTPSHQVTQMGQEVILRCVPISNHLYFYWYRQILGQKVEFLVSFYNNEISEKSEIFDDQFSVERPDGSNFTLKIRSTKLEDSAMYFCASSLGQGAADTQYFGPGTRLTVL.